These 14 T cell receptor beta chains were all obtained from the same sample, sequenced in a study of blood T cell repertoires in COVID-19. Sequenced by immunoSEQ multiplex PCR; TCRdb stores in-frame clones only, minus some. The table shows fewer than 250,000 clones, with approximately 86% occurring only once. Source material: PBMCs or T cells enriched from blood (not recorded which). These receptors were collected from a woman aged 40-49 years with acute COVID-19.

CDR3 region: CASSPGTTYEQYF. The CDR3 coding sequence is TGTGCCAGCAGCCCTGGGACTACTTACGAGCAGTACTTC. The gene calls are TRBV11-3 and TRBJ2-7, with TRBD2 matching 7 bases. The junction had 5 bases not matched to a gene; V was cut back by 5 bases and J by 4 bases. Germline V gene data show CDR1 as SGHNT and CDR2 as YENEEA. There are 13 residues in the CDR3.

The CDR3 spells CASSPRGFPGNTIYF. The DNA of the CDR3 is TGTGCCAGCAGCCCCCGAGGGTTCCCCGGGAACACCATATATTTT. V usage is TRBV9 and J usage is TRBJ1-3; unclear D gene. The CDR3 is made up of 15 amino acids. Germline V gives CDR1 SGDLS, CDR2 YYNGEE. Trimming removed 4 bases at V and 7 bases at J, with 18 bases between.

V is TRBV3-1 (or the pseudogene TRBV3-2) and J is TRBJ2-3, with TRBD2 matching over 10 bases. The CDR3 consists of 16 residues. V lost 4 bases, J lost 3 bases, and 7 bases stayed unmatched. CDR1 LGHDT and CDR2 YNNKEL come from the germline V gene (reference sequence). This chain's CDR3 is CASSPQAGGRTDTQYF. DNA of the CDR3: TGTGCCAGCAGCCCCCAAGCGGGAGGGCGAACAGATACGCAGTATTTT.

The chain employs TRBV28 and TRBJ2-7, with TRBD1 matching over 9 bases. Per the germline V gene, CDR1 is MDHEN and CDR2 is SYDVKM. Unmatched junction bases numbered 5, after V lost 8 bases and J lost 0 bases. The CDR3 has 14 residues. The CDR3 nucleotides read TGTGCCAGCCCCGGACAGGGGCTCTCCTACGAGCAGTACTTC. Translating gives CASPGQGLSYEQYF.

The rearrangement uses TRBV18 and TRBJ2-5, with 7 nucleotides matching TRBD1. Germline loops: CDR1 KGHSH, CDR2 LQKENI. J lost 5 bases, V lost 3 bases, and 6 bases had no gene match. CDR3 size: 14 residues. This chain's CDR3 is CASSPYGQDETQYF. CDR3 sequence (DNA): TGTGCCAGCTCACCGTATGGACAGGACGAGACCCAGTACTTC.

This chain connects TRBV7-3 to TRBJ2-1; 8 bases align to TRBD2. In germline, CDR1 is SGHTA, CDR2 FQGTGA. The CDR3 sequence is 14 residues long. V was clipped by 5 bases and J by 9 bases; unmatched bases: 9. The DNA of the CDR3 is TGTGCCAGCAGCCCCCGGGGACTAGGAGGTGAGCAGTTCTTC. Encoded protein: CASSPRGLGGEQFF.

CDR3 in DNA: TGTGCCAGCAGCCAAGAGGGGGGACTCATCAATGAGCAGTTCTTC. Translated: CASSQEGGLINEQFF. The V call is TRBV3-1 (or the pseudogene TRBV3-2), the J call TRBJ2-1; a possible D gene is TRBD2 (6 bases). V dropped 0 bases and J dropped 6 bases, with 12 bases sitting between them. Germline lookup yields CDR1 LGHDT and CDR2 YNNKEL (reference sequence). There are 15 residues in the CDR3.

The chain has TRBV9 and TRBJ2-1; TRBD1 is a possible D gene (5 bases). Trimming took off 4 bases at V and 7 bases at J, with 15 bases between the two ends. The CDR3 sequence is 14 residues long. Germline CDR1 is SGDLS and CDR2 is YYNGEE. The CDR3, as DNA: TGTGCCAGCAGCCGCCGACAGCTTGGGAATGAGCAGTTCTTC. Its translation: CASSRRQLGNEQFF.

V usage is TRBV9 and J usage is TRBJ1-2, with a weak D call TRBD1 (5 bases). Trimming removed 0 bases at V and 8 bases at J, with 11 bases between. The length of the CDR3 is 13 residues. Germline CDR1 and CDR2: SGDLS and YYNGEE. The CDR3 region is CASSVEPGIGYTF. CDR3 nucleotide sequence: TGTGCCAGCAGCGTAGAGCCAGGGATAGGCTACACCTTC.

J is TRBJ2-6 and V is TRBV5-6; D ambiguous. Germline V gives CDR1 SGHDT, CDR2 YYEEEE. This CDR3 comprises 15 residues. V shed 3 bases and J shed 3 bases, with 10 bases lying between them. The CDR3 here is CASSSPFFGANVLTF. The CDR3 DNA is TGTGCCAGCAGCTCCCCCTTTTTTGGGGCCAACGTCCTGACTTTC.

The rearrangement links TRBV7-9 to TRBJ1-2; 8 bases match TRBD1. With V trimmed by 5 bases and J by 2 bases, 4 bases remained unmatched. CDR1 is SEHNR and CDR2 is FQNEAQ in the germline V gene (reference sequence). The CDR3 totals 14 residues. The CDR3 sequence: CASSERTGNYGYTF. In DNA, the CDR3 is TGTGCCAGCAGCGAACGGACAGGGAACTATGGCTACACCTTC.

The chain employs TRBV18 and TRBJ1-1; TRBD1 is a possible D gene (6 bases). V was cut by 6 bases and J by 1 base, with 9 bases left in between. Germline lookup yields CDR1 KGHSH and CDR2 LQKENI. This CDR3 spans 13 amino acids. CDR3 residues: CASSGQTNTEAFF. As DNA, the CDR3 is TGTGCCAGCTCCGGACAGACGAACACTGAAGCTTTCTTT.

This sequence joins TRBV11-1 and TRBJ2-1, with D possibly being TRBD1 (6 bases). The CDR3 covers 14 residues. Germline V gene lookup returns CDR1 SGHAT and CDR2 FQDESV (reference sequence). Trimming took 5 bases from V and 3 from J, leaving 11 bases between them. The DNA of the CDR3 is TGTGCCAGCAGCAACCGGGGACACTACAATGAGCAGTTCTTC. Translated: CASSNRGHYNEQFF.

This clone was recorded a few times. The chain uses TRBV6-5 and TRBJ1-4, with D possibly being TRBD1 (5 bases). Germline lookup yields CDR1 MNHEY and CDR2 SVGAGI. The CDR3 has 14 amino acids. Deletions cut 5 bases from V and 5 bases from J, with 12 bases between. In DNA, the CDR3 is TGTGCCAGCAGTCTTCGGGGGAACAATGAAAAACTGTTTTTT. Its translation is CASSLRGNNEKLFF.